One and the same sample provided the 18 T cell receptor beta chains below, sequenced in a study of blood T cell repertoires in COVID-19. Measured with immunoSEQ multiplex PCR; TCRdb has only the in-frame clones, and not every one. The sample comprises 150,000 to 170,000 clones, roughly 83% of which are singletons, and about an eighth rests with the top ten. The material sequenced was peripheral blood. The receptors come from a woman aged 55-69 years with COVID-19, enrolled during active disease.

V and J are TRBV30 and TRBJ1-1; TRBD1 matches at 7 bases. V trimming: 3 bases; J trimming: 7 bases; junction bases outside the gene matches: 11. The CDR3 length is 14 residues. Germline V CDR1 and CDR2: GTSNPN, SVGIG (reference sequence). For the CDR3, the DNA is TGTGCCTGGAGAACAAGGGGGCCTCTGTATGAAGCTTTCTTT. Amino acid sequence: CAWRTRGPLYEAFF.

This rearrangement joins TRBV10-2 to TRBJ2-7; 10 bases match TRBD1. Germline V lookup: CDR1 WSHSY, CDR2 SAAADI. The CDR3 consists of 17 residues. J gave up 2 bases and V 0 bases, and 7 bases lay outside the gene matches. CDR3 residues: CASSESGVGTGAYEQYV. CDR3 nucleotides: TGCGCCAGCAGTGAGTCCGGGGTGGGGACAGGGGCCTACGAGCAGTACGTC.

The chain employs TRBV7-3 and TRBJ2-1; D perhaps matches TRBD2 (5 bases). The germline V and J ends were trimmed by 4 bases and 12 bases, with 13 bases remaining between them. The CDR3 length is 12 residues. CDR1 and CDR2 (germline): SGHTA, FQGTGA. CDR3 amino acids: CASSSDRGWQFF. CDR3 bases: TGTGCCAGCAGCTCCGACCGGGGTTGGCAGTTCTTC.

The chain links TRBV6-4 to TRBJ1-6; 7 bases match TRBD1. Unmatched junction bases numbered 8, after V lost 8 bases and J lost 7 bases. The CDR3 runs 14 residues. CDR1 and CDR2 (germline): MRHNA, SNTAGT. The CDR3 nucleotides are TGTGCCAGCTCACGGGACAGTACGAATTCACCCCTCCACTTT. Translating gives CASSRDSTNSPLHF.

The chain couples TRBV19 to TRBJ1-2; 10 nucleotides align to TRBD1. The CDR3 runs to 16 residues. Per germline, CDR1 LNHDA and CDR2 SQIVND (reference sequence). J was trimmed by 0 bases and V by 6 bases; bases with no gene match: 7. In nucleotides, the CDR3 is TGTGCCAGTAGCCCCGGGACAGGGGCCCCTAACTATGGCTACACCTTC. It is translated as CASSPGTGAPNYGYTF.

The rearrangement uses TRBV6-6 and TRBJ1-5; D not certain. The V end was cut by 5 bases, the J end by 11 bases, with 10 bases between. Looked up from germline, CDR1 is MNHNY and CDR2 is SVGAGI (reference sequence). The CDR3 spans 11 residues. The CDR3: CASSELEAQHF. CDR3 nucleotide sequence: TGTGCCAGCAGTGAATTAGAAGCCCAGCATTTT.

The V call is TRBV9, the J call TRBJ1-6, with 9 positions matching TRBD1. With 4 bases clipped from V and 0 bases from J, the junction kept 17 bases outside the gene matches. The CDR3 has 21 residues. Germline assignment: CDR1 SGDLS and CDR2 YYNGEE. Here the CDR3 DNA reads TGTGCCAGCAGCCCCTCGGGTGGGACAGGGCAATTCACCTCCTATAATTCACCCCTCCACTTT. It specifies CASSPSGGTGQFTSYNSPLHF.

This clone was recorded once. This chain joins TRBV7-9 and TRBJ1-4, with 7 bases aligning to TRBD1. The CDR3 extends over 17 amino acids. V trimming: 2 bases; J trimming: 7 bases; junction bases outside the gene matches: 13. CDR1 SEHNR and CDR2 FQNEAQ come from the germline V gene (reference sequence). CDR3 nucleotides: TGTGCCAGCAGCTTATTCGGGTGGGGACAGTCAAGTGAAAAACTGTTTTTT. Translated, it gives CASSLFGWGQSSEKLFF. Full variable domain (outside the CDR3, taken from reference TRBV7-9 and TRBJ1-4): DTGVSQNPRHKITKRGQNVTFRCDPISEHNRLYWYRQTLGQGPEFLTYFQNEAQLEKSRLLSDRFSAERPKGSFSTLEIQRTEQGDSAMYLCASSLFGWGQSSEKLFFGSGTQLSVL.

The genes are TRBV14 and TRBJ2-3; D is undetermined. CDR3 length: 13 amino acids. V dropped 5 bases and J dropped 0 bases, with 6 bases sitting between them. Germline V gene data show CDR1 as SGHDN and CDR2 as FVKESK. CDR3 sequence: CASSFSSTDTQYF. CDR3 DNA: TGTGCCAGCAGCTTTTCAAGCACAGATACGCAGTATTTT.

V gene TRBV5-1 combines with J gene TRBJ2-1; 10 positions match TRBD2. CDR3 length: 15 residues. Unmatched junction bases numbered 7, after V lost 0 bases and J lost 10 bases. Germline CDR1 and CDR2: SGHRS and YFSETQ. The CDR3 sequence: CASSLAVSGGMEQFF. The CDR3 DNA follows: TGCGCCAGCAGCTTGGCGGTTAGCGGGGGGATGGAGCAGTTCTTC.

The chain has TRBV29-1 and TRBJ1-1; unclear D gene. The V and J ends lost 6 bases and 1 base respectively, with 15 bases between them. The CDR3 is 14 amino acids. The germline V gene encodes CDR1 SQVTM and CDR2 ANQGSEA. CDR3: CSVGTHGGNTEAFF. DNA of the CDR3: TGCAGCGTGGGAACCCATGGAGGGAACACTGAAGCTTTCTTT.

The gene calls are TRBV7-8 and TRBJ1-2; 12 nucleotides agree with TRBD1. CDR3 length equals 20 residues. Trimming cost V 0 bases and J 1 base; bases outside gene matches: 12. Germline-derived CDR1 and CDR2 are SGHVS and FQNEAQ. The CDR3 DNA sequence: TGTGCCAGCAGCTTAGCGGGCCCCGGGACAGGGGGCAGGTTTAACTATGGCTACACCTTC. Protein product: CASSLAGPGTGGRFNYGYTF.

The chain is built from TRBV29-1 and TRBJ1-3; TRBD1 is a possible D gene (6 bases). Per germline, CDR1 SQVTM and CDR2 ANQGSEA. This CDR3 comprises 14 residues. Trimming took off 6 bases at V and 0 bases at J, with 12 bases between the two ends. Here the CDR3 DNA reads TGCAGCGTCTCAGGGGCCTACTCTGGAAACACCATATATTTT. Translated: CSVSGAYSGNTIYF. The variable domain in full, with the rest retrieved from reference TRBV29-1 and TRBJ1-3, is SAVISQKPSRDICQRGTSLTIQCQVDSQVTMMFWYRQQPGQSLTLIATANQGSEATYESGFVIDKFPISRPNLTFSTLTVSNMSPEDSSIYLCSVSGAYSGNTIYFGEGSWLTVV.

The rearrangement uses TRBV3-1 (or the pseudogene TRBV3-2) and TRBJ1-5, with a possible D match to TRBD1 (5 bases). V lost 2 bases to trimming and J lost 7 bases, with 12 bases between them. Germline loops: CDR1 LGHDT, CDR2 YNNKEL (reference sequence). This CDR3 is built from 14 residues. Here the CDR3 reads CASSQNRQFQPQHF. The CDR3 bases are TGTGCCAGCAGCCAAAACAGACAGTTCCAGCCCCAGCATTTT.

This sequence joins TRBV5-1 and TRBJ1-2, with D possibly TRBD1 on 5 matching bases. The CDR3 covers 15 residues. Per germline, CDR1 SGHRS and CDR2 YFSETQ. Trimming took off 3 bases at V and 4 bases at J, with 16 bases between the two ends. In DNA form, the CDR3 reads TGCGCCAGCAGCTCGGGGGACCGCCCCTTCTATGGCTACACCTTC. This sequence encodes CASSSGDRPFYGYTF. The variable domain in full, with the rest retrieved from reference TRBV5-1 and TRBJ1-2, is KAGVTQTPRYLIKTRGQQVTLSCSPISGHRSVSWYQQTPGQGLQFLFEYFSETQRNKGNFPGRFSGRQFSNSRSEMNVSTLELGDSALYLCASSSGDRPFYGYTFGSGTRLTVV.

The chain links TRBV6-5 to TRBJ1-2, with 7 nucleotides matching TRBD1. The CDR3 spans 11 residues. V shed 10 bases and J 4 bases; nucleotides not matched to a gene: 3. CDR1 and CDR2 from the germline V gene are MNHEY and SVGAGI. CDR3 sequence (DNA): TGTGCCACCTGGACAGGCTATGGCTACACCTTC. Its protein product is CATWTGYGYTF.

CDR3 in amino acids: CASSWPGNTIYF. The CDR3 DNA follows: TGTGCCAGTTCTTGGCCCGGAAACACCATATATTTT. V is TRBV19 and J is TRBJ1-3; D call uncertain. The CDR3 runs 12 residues. V dropped 8 bases and J dropped 4 bases, with 9 bases sitting between them. Germline V gene sequence: CDR1 LNHDA, CDR2 SQIVND (reference sequence).

The chain links TRBV5-6 to TRBJ2-5; weak D call: TRBD2 (5 bases). With 4 bases removed from V and 4 bases from J, the gap between germline ends came to 11 bases. The germline V gene encodes CDR1 SGHDT and CDR2 YYEEEE. This CDR3 is 13 amino acids long. The CDR3 coding sequence is TGTGCCAGCAGCCCGGTGGCGGGAGAGACCCAGTACTTC. Amino acid sequence: CASSPVAGETQYF.